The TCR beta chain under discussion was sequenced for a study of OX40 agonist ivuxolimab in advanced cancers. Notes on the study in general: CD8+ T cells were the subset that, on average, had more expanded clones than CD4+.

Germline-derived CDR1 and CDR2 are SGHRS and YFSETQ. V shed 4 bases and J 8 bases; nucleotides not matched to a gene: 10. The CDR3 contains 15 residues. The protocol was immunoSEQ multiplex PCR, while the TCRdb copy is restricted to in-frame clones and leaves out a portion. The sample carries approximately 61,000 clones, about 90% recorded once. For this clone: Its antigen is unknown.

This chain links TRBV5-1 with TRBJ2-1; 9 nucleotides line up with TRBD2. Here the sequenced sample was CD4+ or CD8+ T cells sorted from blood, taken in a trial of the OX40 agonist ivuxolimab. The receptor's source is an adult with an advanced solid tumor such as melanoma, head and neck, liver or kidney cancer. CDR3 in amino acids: CASSGLAGAGDEQFF. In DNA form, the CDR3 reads TGCGCCAGCAGCGGATTAGCGGGGGCCGGGGATGAGCAGTTCTTC.